This entry concerns a single T cell receptor (beta chain). A TCRbeta library incorporating unique molecular identifiers was prepared. From the PCR reads, TCRdb called clonotypes with MiXCR, one entry per CDR3 protein. This sample has 490,000 or so distinct CDR3 sequences; around 12% occur once, and the top ten carry 5% to 6%. Germline V gene sequence: CDR1 SGHVS, CDR2 FQNEAQ. V shed 0 bases and J 5 bases; nucleotides not matched to a gene: 4. This CDR3 is built from 15 residues. The data were obtained in a study of T-cell reconstitution after alpha-beta-depleted transplantation in children. The sequence came from a human donor who donated a stem cell graft to a child with combined immunodeficiency. The specimen comprised PBMCs from the stem cell graft donor, sampled from the stem cell graft. The chain carries TRBV7-8 and TRBJ2-7; 10 bases map to TRBD2. This CDR3 is CASSLALAGPNEQYF. DNA of the CDR3: TGTGCCAGCAGCTTAGCACTAGCGGGACCCAACGAGCAGTACTTC.